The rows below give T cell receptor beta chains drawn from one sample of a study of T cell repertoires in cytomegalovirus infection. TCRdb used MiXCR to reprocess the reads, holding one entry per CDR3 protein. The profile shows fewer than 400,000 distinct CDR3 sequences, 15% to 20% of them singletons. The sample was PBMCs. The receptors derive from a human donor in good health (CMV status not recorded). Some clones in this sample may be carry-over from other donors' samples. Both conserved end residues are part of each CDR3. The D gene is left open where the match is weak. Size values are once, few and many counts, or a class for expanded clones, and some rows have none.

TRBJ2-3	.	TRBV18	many	TGTGCCAGCAGCCCCCCCTCCACAGATACGCAGTATTTT	CASSPPSTDTQYF
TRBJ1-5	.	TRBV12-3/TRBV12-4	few	TGTGCCAGCAGCCGTCGAGCAGGGTATGCCGACCAGCATTTT	CASSRRAGYADQHF
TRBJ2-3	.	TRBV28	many	TGTGCCAGCAGTGCTAACCACCCAGATACGCAGTATTTT	CASSANHPDTQYF
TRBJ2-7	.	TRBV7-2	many	TGTGCCAGCAGCTTGCGGGCCCCAGGATACACCATTGTAACCTACGAGCAGTACTTC	CASSLRAPGYTIVTYEQYF
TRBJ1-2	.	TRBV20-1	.	TGCAGTGCTAACCGGGACGGGCCAATCTATGGCTACACCTTC	CSANRDGPIYGYTF
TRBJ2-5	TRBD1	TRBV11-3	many	TGTGCCAGCAGCAGACAGGGAATTTCGGGAGAGACCCAGTACTTC	CASSRQGISGETQYF
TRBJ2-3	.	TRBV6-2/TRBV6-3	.	TGTGCCAGCAGTTTCAGGATCTACGTCACAGATACGCAGTATTTT	CASSFRIYVTDTQYF
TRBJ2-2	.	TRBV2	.	TGTGCCAGCAGTGAGCACGGGGCCGGGGAGCTGTTTTTT	CASSEHGAGELFF
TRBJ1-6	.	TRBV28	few	TGTGCCAGCAGTTTAGAGACTAGCTCCTATAATTCACCCCTCCACTTT	CASSLETSSYNSPLHF
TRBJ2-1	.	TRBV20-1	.	TGCAGTGCTGCCCGAGAGAGCTCCTACAATGAGCAGTTCTTC	CSAARESSYNEQFF
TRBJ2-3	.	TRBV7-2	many	TGTGCCAGCAGCTTAGGGGGGGGGGGGCCTCCGGATACGCAGTATTTT	CASSLGGGGPPDTQYF
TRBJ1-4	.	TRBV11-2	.	TGTGCCAGCAGCCCTATGGTCGGGTTGGGAAATGAAAAACTGTTTTTT	CASSPMVGLGNEKLFF
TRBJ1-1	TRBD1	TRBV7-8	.	TGTGCCAGCAGCTTAGTTGGGCAGGGGGCAGGTGCTGAAGCTTTCTTT	CASSLVGQGAGAEAFF
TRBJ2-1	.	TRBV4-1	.	TGCGCCAGCAGCCGGGAAAGCGATGAGCAGTTCTTC	CASSRESDEQFF
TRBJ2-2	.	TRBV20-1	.	TGCAGTGCCCGCGTGGGGATGAACACCGGGGAGCTGTTTTTT	CSARVGMNTGELFF
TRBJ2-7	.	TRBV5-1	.	TGCGCCAGCAGCTTGCGAGGGGGGGACTACGAGCAGTACTTC	CASSLRGGDYEQYF
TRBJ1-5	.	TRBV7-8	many	TGTGCCAGCAGCGAGACCCTATTTAGCAATCAGCCCCAGCATTTT	CASSETLFSNQPQHF
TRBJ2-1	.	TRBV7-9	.	TGTGCCAGCACCTCCGACAGAGACTACAATGAGCAGTTCTTC	CASTSDRDYNEQFF
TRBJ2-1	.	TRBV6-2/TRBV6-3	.	TGTGCCAGCACCACCCGATTTTTAGGCAATGAGCAGTTCTTC	CASTTRFLGNEQFF
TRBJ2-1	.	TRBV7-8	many	TGTGCCAGCAGCTTAGGTGTAGTGGAAAACAATGAGCAGTTCTTC	CASSLGVVENNEQFF
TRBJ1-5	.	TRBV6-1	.	TGTGCCAGCAGTTCCGGGGGGGGCGGCAATCAGCCCCAGCATTTT	CASSSGGGGNQPQHF
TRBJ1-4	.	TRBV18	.	TGTGCCAGCTCAGGAGGCCTGGTGGAAGAAAAACTGTTTTTT	CASSGGLVEEKLFF
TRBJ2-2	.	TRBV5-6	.	TGTGCCAGCAGCTTGCCAGGTCTAGACACCGGGGAGCTGTTTTTT	CASSLPGLDTGELFF
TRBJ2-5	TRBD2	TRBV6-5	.	TGTGCCAGCAGCCTGGGGGTCTTAGCGGGGCAAGAGACCCAGTACTTC	CASSLGVLAGQETQYF
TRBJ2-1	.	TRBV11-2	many	TGTGCCAGCAGCTTAGATCGAGTTAGCTCCTACAATGAGCAGTTCTTC	CASSLDRVSSYNEQFF
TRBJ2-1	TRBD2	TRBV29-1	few	TGCAGCGTCGGGACTAGCGGCGCTGAGCAGTTCTTC	CSVGTSGAEQFF
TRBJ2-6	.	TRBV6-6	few	TGTGCCAGCAGGTTCTTTGGGAGGGGGGGCGAAGGTGGGGCCAACGTCCTGACTTTC	CASRFFGRGGEGGANVLTF
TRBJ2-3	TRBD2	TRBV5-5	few	TGTGCCAGCAGCTTAACGGGGACTAGCGGGACTAGCACAGATACGCAGTATTTT	CASSLTGTSGTSTDTQYF
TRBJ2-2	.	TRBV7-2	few	TGTGCCAGCAGCTTACGGTCGGGGTATACCGGGGAGCTGTTTTTT	CASSLRSGYTGELFF
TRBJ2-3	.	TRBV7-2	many	TGTGCCAGCAGCAGATTCGTGGTCCAAGATACGCAGTATTTT	CASSRFVVQDTQYF
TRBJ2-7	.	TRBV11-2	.	TGTGCCAGCAGCTTATGGGTCAGCTCCTACGAGCAGTACTTC	CASSLWVSSYEQYF
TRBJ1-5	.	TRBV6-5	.	TGTGCCAGCAGTCCGCGGACGGATAGCAATCAGCCCCAGCATTTT	CASSPRTDSNQPQHF
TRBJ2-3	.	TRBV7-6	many	TGTGCCAGCAGCTTAATCAGTGCGGGCCTCACCACCACAGATACGCAGTATTTT	CASSLISAGLTTTDTQYF
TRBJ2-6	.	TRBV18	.	TGTGCCAGCTCATTCCGTCCGGGGACCTCTGGGGCCAACGTCCTGACTTTC	CASSFRPGTSGANVLTF
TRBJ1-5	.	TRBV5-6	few	TGTGCCAGCAGCTTGGGAGCCAGCCTTTATAGCAATCAGCCCCAGCATTTT	CASSLGASLYSNQPQHF
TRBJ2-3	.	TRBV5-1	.	TGCGCCAGCAGCTTGGCCTTAGATAGGGCCACAGATACGCAGTATTTT	CASSLALDRATDTQYF
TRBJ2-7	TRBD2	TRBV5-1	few	TGCGCCAGCAGTTTTACCGGGACTAGCGGCTACGAGCAGTACTTC	CASSFTGTSGYEQYF
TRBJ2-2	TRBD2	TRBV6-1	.	TGTGCCAGCAGTCTTAGCGGGGATTGGGGGGTCGGGGAGCTGTTTTTT	CASSLSGDWGVGELFF
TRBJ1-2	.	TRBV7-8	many	TGTGCCAGCAGCTCCGGACAGCCTCTCGGGGCCTATGGCTACACCTTC	CASSSGQPLGAYGYTF
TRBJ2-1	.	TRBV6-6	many	TGTGCCAGCAGTTACTCGACTCACAATGAGCAGTTCTTC	CASSYSTHNEQFF
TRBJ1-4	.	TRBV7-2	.	TGTGCCAGCAGCCCGCAAACCCCCGGGCCGGGTATTAATGAAAAACTGTTTTTT	CASSPQTPGPGINEKLFF
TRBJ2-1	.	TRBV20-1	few	TGCAGTGCTATCCCCGGACCCATCAATGAGCAGTTCTTC	CSAIPGPINEQFF
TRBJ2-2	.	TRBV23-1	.	TGCGCCAGCAGTCAATCGTTACGGGGGAACACCGGGGAGCTGTTTTTT	CASSQSLRGNTGELFF
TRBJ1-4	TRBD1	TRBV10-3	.	TGTGCCATCAGTTCTCAAGGGACAGGGAGTCGAGGTGAAAAACTGTTTTTT	CAISSQGTGSRGEKLFF
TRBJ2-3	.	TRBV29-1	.	TGCAGCGTTGAAGGGGCCCGGGGCGCAGATACGCAGTATTTT	CSVEGARGADTQYF
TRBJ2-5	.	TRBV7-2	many	TGTGCCAGCAGCTTATTCGGTACCACTCAGACCCAGTACTTC	CASSLFGTTQTQYF
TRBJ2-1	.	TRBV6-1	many	TGTGCCAGCAGGGCCTACAATGAGCAGTTCTTC	CASRAYNEQFF
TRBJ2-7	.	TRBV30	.	TGTGCCGCCAGTCGGGGCTACGAGCAGTACTTC	CAASRGYEQYF
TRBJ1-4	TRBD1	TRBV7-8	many	TGTGCCAGCAGCCCATCTCGGACAGGGACTCCAACTAATGAAAAACTGTTTTTT	CASSPSRTGTPTNEKLFF